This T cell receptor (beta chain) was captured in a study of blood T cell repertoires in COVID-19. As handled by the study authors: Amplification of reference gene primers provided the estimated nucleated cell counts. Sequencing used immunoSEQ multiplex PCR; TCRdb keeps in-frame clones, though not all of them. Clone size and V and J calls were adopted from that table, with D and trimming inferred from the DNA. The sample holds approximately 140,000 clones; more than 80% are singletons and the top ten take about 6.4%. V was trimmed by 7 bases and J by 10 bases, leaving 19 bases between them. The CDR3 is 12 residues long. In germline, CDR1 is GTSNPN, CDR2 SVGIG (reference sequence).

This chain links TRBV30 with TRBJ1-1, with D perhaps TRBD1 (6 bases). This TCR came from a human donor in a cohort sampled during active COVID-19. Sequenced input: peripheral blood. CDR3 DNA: TGTGCCTCCTCTCCAGGGCAGGGGCTAGCTTTCTTT. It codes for CASSPGQGLAFF.